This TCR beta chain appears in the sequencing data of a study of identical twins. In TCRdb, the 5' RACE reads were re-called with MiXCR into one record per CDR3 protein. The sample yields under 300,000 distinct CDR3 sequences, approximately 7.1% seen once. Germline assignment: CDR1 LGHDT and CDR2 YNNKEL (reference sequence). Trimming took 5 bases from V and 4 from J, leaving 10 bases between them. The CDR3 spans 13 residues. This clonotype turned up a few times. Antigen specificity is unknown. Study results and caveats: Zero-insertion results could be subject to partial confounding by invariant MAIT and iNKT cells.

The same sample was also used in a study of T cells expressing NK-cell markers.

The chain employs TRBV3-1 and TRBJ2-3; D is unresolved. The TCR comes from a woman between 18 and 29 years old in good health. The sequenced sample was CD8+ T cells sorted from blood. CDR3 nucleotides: TGTGCCAGCAGCTCACCCTCCCCAGATACGCAGTATTTT. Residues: CASSSPSPDTQYF.